This paragraph covers one TCR beta chain sequence. This sample is part of a study of T cell responses to AZD1222 COVID-19 vaccine. Germline-derived CDR1 and CDR2 are MNHNY and SVGAGI (reference sequence). V lost 5 bases and J lost 4; bases outside the gene matches: 4. CDR3 length: 14 residues. This table comes from immunoSEQ multiplex PCR, and its TCRdb copy is limited to in-frame clones, with some not included. The repertoire includes roughly 120,000 clones, 88% of them detected once, and roughly 13% sits in the top ten. The V and J genes are TRBV6-6 and TRBJ2-5; 10 bases are a match to TRBD1. The starting material was peripheral blood, obtained on day 0 of MenACWY control vaccination. The source is an adult in good health. CDR3 coding DNA: TGTGCCAGCAGTGACAGGGGGCAGGGAGAGACCCAGTACTTC. Translating it yields CASSDRGQGETQYF.